This T cell receptor beta chain was profiled in a study of T cell repertoires in cytomegalovirus infection. Study conclusions and caveats: In two of eight donors, the top clonotype was HLA-C-restricted CMV-specific.

TCRdb re-called the reads with MiXCR, one entry per CDR3 protein. The sample records roughly 45,000 distinct CDR3 sequences, 20% to 25% being singletons. Comments on this clonotype: Antigen specificity is unknown.

The trim removed 7 bases at V and 0 bases at J, leaving 9 bases unmatched. The CDR3 loop spans 16 amino acids. The V call is TRBV23-1, the J call TRBJ2-3; 8 bases fit TRBD2. TRBV23-1 is placed among ORFs of uncertain function. The sequencing here drew on CD8+ T cells from cultured PBMCs, taken from culture after CMV antigen stimulation. The source of this sequence is a human donor in good health (CMV status not recorded). Some clones in this sample may be carry-over from other donors' samples. The CDR3 spells CASIRAGAYSTDTQYF. The CDR3 DNA is TGCGCCAGCATTCGAGCGGGGGCCTATAGCACAGATACGCAGTATTTT.